This entry describes one T cell receptor beta chain. This record comes from a study of shared clonotypes between healthy human individuals. CD45RO-negative CD8 cells positively selected for CCR7 made up the naive population, which excluded terminally differentiated effector memory CD45RA+ cells. Clones were sequenced by immunoSEQ multiplex PCR, and TCRdb holds only the in-frame ones, with some missing. Of 560,000 or so clones listed, about 95% are singletons. The CDR3 totals 14 residues. The V gene is TRBV21-1, the J gene TRBJ2-1; the table's D gene call, TRBD2, was not cross checked with the DNA. TRBV21-1 is recorded as a pseudogene. The TCR comes from a woman in her thirties in good health. The sample was naive CD8+ T cells sorted from blood. The CDR3 sequence: CASSKGLGNNEQFF. The CDR3 DNA is TGTGCCAGCAGCAAGGGACTAGGGAACAATGAGCAGTTCTTC.